A selection of T cell receptor beta chains follows, all from one sample in a study of read filtering for tumor transcriptome and immune sequencing. TCRdb processed the reads anew with MiXCR; each CDR3 protein has one entry. Here the sample spans about 90,000 distinct CDR3 sequences, approximately 13% being singletons. The sample consisted of a population of CD138-negative cells sorted from bone marrow. These receptors all come from a donor over 35 with multiple myeloma. Both conserved end residues are part of each CDR3. Only part of the rows carry a size: once, few, many, or a class if the clone is expanded.

v_call clone_size cdr3_aa
TRBV19 many CATWGSRGTQYF
TRBV20-1 many CSLPSGGSTDTQYF
TRBV5-1 few CASSLTASGNTIYF
TRBV5-1 many CASSPGTGGFGGYTF
TRBV9 NA CASSVATPGGTQYF
TRBV5-1 many CASSLYSSGSPWNEQFF
TRBV12-3/TRBV12-4 NA CASSPRGDGNEQFF
TRBV6-1 NA CASRERGQRPEQFF
TRBV7-9 many CASSPPAARDNEQYF
TRBV20-1 many CSARGLGLANEQFF
TRBV7-8 many CASSPALASGSYEQYF
TRBV6-2/TRBV6-3 many CASSFPLGAGGPSYEQYF
TRBV5-1 many CASSSRGLGGNEQFF
TRBV7-2 many CASSLEGLTGDEQFF
TRBV5-1 NA CASSQGTVHTDTQYF
TRBV20-1 few CSVGGRADYEQYF
TRBV5-1 many CASSSNPQGAGQETQYF
TRBV20-1 many CSARGWANYEQYF
TRBV29-1 many CTGGEMNTEAFF
TRBV6-5 many CASYPNTGLTEAFF
TRBV4-2 many CASSQGLAGGGSSYNEQFF
TRBV7-9 few CASSLSVAGPTYNEQFF
TRBV5-1 many CASSRAGGGQETQYF
TRBV20-1 many CSARPPGLAGGRSSYEQYF
TRBV5-1 many CASSLVPGPYEQYF
TRBV5-1 NA CASSADSLDTEAFF
TRBV5-1 many CASSNTGSEQYF
TRBV29-1 many CSALVTAGSYEQYF
TRBV29-1 many CSVEDHVDWQFF
TRBV7-7 NA CASSLGTIRHDRQETQYF
TRBV6-2/TRBV6-3 NA CASSSVPGLAGSTDTQYF
TRBV18 many CASSPVPAEGTQYF
TRBV2 NA CASSEVWGSNQPQHF
TRBV20-1 many CSARYREQFF
TRBV29-1 many CSVEGSGVLETQYF
TRBV29-1 few CSAFRGDTQYF
TRBV2 many CASSGQASIQYF
TRBV19 many CASSPTTTGRYTEAFF
TRBV30 many CAWSLRVDGELFF
TRBV20-1 many CSAGGGETQYF
TRBV14 many CASSQGGQNYGYTF
TRBV4-1 many CASSPGQGDRGDTQYF
TRBV28 many CASRQPDTEAFF
TRBV6-1 NA CASSYSGGGNPPQHF
TRBV29-1 many CSVPLLHRGKDTQYF
TRBV7-3 NA CASSLGPGTPFSISSYNEQFF
TRBV29-1 many CSVAPGLETQYF
TRBV7-9 many CASSVKGPGAEAFF
TRBV5-1 NA CASSDGNYGYTF
TRBV28 many CASSGPGTRSDTQYF
TRBV6-2/TRBV6-3 many CASRDTANTEAFF